This T cell receptor beta chain was captured by sequencing in a study of blood T cell repertoires in COVID-19. Study-level information: PBMCs, B-cell-depleted T cells, or T cells provided the cDNA or gDNA that made up the material.

Sequenced by immunoSEQ multiplex PCR; TCRdb stores in-frame clones only, minus some. The data contain about 400,000 clones, roughly nine tenths of them singletons. Participants, about 18 to 95 years old, spanned approximately 25 US areas. This CDR3 has 17 residues. CDR1 and CDR2 (germline): KGHSH, LQKENI. The trim removed 2 bases at V and 2 bases at J, leaving 12 bases unmatched. This rearrangement joins TRBV18 to TRBJ2-7; 7 nucleotides match TRBD1. This sequence originates from a woman under 40 who had recovered from COVID-19. The sample consisted of PBMCs or T cells enriched from blood (not recorded which). CDR3 protein: CASSPLPTGQLTYEQYF. The CDR3 DNA is TGTGCCAGCTCACCATTACCCACGGGACAGCTAACCTACGAGCAGTACTTC.